The table lists the clone carrying this T cell receptor (beta chain) with many counts. Its target is not known. The record originates from a study of T-cell memory formation after mild COVID-19. The overall study: Among the donors, TCR clusters were largely specific to each donor.

It was 5'RACE with constant-segment primers that produced the TCR alpha and TCR beta cDNA libraries, which carried sample barcodes and UMIs. One entry per CDR3 protein results from TCRdb running MiXCR on the 5' RACE reads. Of 550,000 to 650,000 distinct CDR3 sequences listed, around 15% are singletons. The V and J ends lost 5 bases and 3 bases, in that order; junction bases with no gene match: 11. This CDR3 has 16 amino acids. In germline, CDR1 is SGHRS, CDR2 YFSETQ. Notes on the study in general: Clones that got smaller from day 15 to 85 had even CD4/CD8, while clones growing later tipped toward CD4+.

The sequence came from an adult woman who had mild COVID-19 (a few samples of this study predate the infection). Cell type and time point are not known. Sequencing used PBMCs or a T cell subset sorted from them (not recorded which). This chain joins TRBV5-1 and TRBJ2-7; 10 nucleotides agree with TRBD1. The CDR3 nucleotides are TGCGCCAGCAGTCATCAGACGGGACAGGGGAACTACGAGCAGTACTTC. This encodes CASSHQTGQGNYEQYF.